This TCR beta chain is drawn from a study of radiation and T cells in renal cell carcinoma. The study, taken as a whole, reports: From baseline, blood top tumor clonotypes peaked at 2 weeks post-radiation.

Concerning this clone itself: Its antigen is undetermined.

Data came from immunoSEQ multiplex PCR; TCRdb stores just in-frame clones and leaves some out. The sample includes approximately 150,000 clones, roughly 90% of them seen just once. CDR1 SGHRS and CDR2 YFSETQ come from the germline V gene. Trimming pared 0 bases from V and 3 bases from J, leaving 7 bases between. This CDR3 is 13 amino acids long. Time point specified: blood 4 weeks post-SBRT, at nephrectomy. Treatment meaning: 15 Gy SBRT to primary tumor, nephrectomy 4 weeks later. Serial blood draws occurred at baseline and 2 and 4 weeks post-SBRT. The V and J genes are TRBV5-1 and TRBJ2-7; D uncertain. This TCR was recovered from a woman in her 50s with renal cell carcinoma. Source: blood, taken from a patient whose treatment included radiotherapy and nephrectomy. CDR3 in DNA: TGCGCCAGCAGCTTGGCCTTGGACTACGAGCAGTACTTC. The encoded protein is CASSLALDYEQYF.